The next 5 T cell receptor beta chains were all read from a single sample in a study of T cell responses to AZD1222 COVID-19 vaccine. TCRdb keeps only in-frame clones here, not all; method: immunoSEQ multiplex PCR. Counted here are over 150,000 clones, around nine tenths occurring once; the ten biggest clones make up roughly 1.5%. Sequenced material: peripheral blood, taken on day 0 of AZD1222 vaccination. The origin of the receptors is an adult in good health.

The chain joins TRBV7-3 to TRBJ1-6; 8 nucleotides match TRBD1. CDR1 is SGHTA, CDR2 FQGTGA, per germline. This CDR3 comprises 16 residues. V shed 5 bases, J shed 10 bases, and the junction held 13 bases outside the gene matches. In DNA form, the CDR3 reads TGTGCCAGCAGCCCCTACCCCAGGGGGCAAGGATCACCCCTCCACTTT. Its protein product is CASSPYPRGQGSPLHF.

As DNA, the CDR3 is TGTGCCAGCTCACCCTCGGGAGTGTACAATGAGCAGTTCTTC. Translating gives CASSPSGVYNEQFF. The chain couples TRBV18 to TRBJ2-1, with D perhaps TRBD2 (6 bases). The germline V gene encodes CDR1 KGHSH and CDR2 LQKENI. V was cut by 3 bases and J by 4 bases, with 10 bases left in between. The CDR3 totals 14 residues.

In this sample, this clone turned up once. V gene TRBV4-1 combines with J gene TRBJ2-5, with 9 bases lining up with TRBD1. CDR1 is MGHRA, CDR2 YSYEKL, per germline. The CDR3 loop spans 16 amino acids. With 0 bases clipped from V and 6 bases from J, the junction kept 8 bases outside the gene matches. CDR3 bases: TGCGCCAGCAGCCAAGAAAGGGGACAGGGTCCGAAGACCCAGTACTTC. Residues: CASSQERGQGPKTQYF.

The table lists this clone with a few counts. The chain recombines TRBV10-3 with TRBJ2-2; D ambiguous. The germline gives CDR1 ENHRY, CDR2 SYGVKD. With 0 bases removed from V and 8 bases from J, the gap between germline ends came to 4 bases. This CDR3 contains 12 residues. The CDR3 nucleotides are TGTGCCATCAGTGAGTCAGGTGGGGAGCTGTTTTTT. Its protein is CAISESGGELFF.

This clone was seen once. This chain uses TRBV5-8 with TRBJ1-5; perhaps TRBD1 as D (6 bases). The CDR3 is 16 residues long. V was trimmed by 4 bases and J by 5 bases, leaving 19 bases between them. Germline values: CDR1 SGHTS, CDR2 YDEGEE. The CDR3 region is CASSPHRARQDQPQHF. CDR3 sequence (DNA): TGTGCCAGCAGCCCACACAGGGCCAGACAAGATCAGCCCCAGCATTTT.